This is a list of T cell receptor beta chains from one sample in a study of blood T cell repertoires in COVID-19. Generated by immunoSEQ multiplex PCR, the TCRdb table keeps only in-frame clones and is missing some. Of over 100,000 clones listed, about 89% are singletons. Material for sequencing was peripheral blood. All receptors derive from a man between 35 and 55 years old with acute or convalescent COVID-19. CDR3s include the opening cysteine and the closing phenylalanine or tryptophan. Fields, in order: J gene, clone size, D gene, V gene, CDR3 protein, CDR3 DNA. A D gene is named only where the DNA matches it firmly. Size tells how often a clone was seen (once, few, many) or the class of an expanded clone, and some rows leave it out.

J: TRBJ1-2
size: NA
D: NA
V: TRBV19
CDR3: CASTAPARPDYGYTF
DNA: TGTGCCAGTACCGCTCCGGCCAGGCCAGACTATGGCTACACCTTC

J: TRBJ1-6
size: NA
D: NA
V: TRBV30
CDR3: CAWSVTVSSPLHF
DNA: TGTGCCTGGAGTGTAACGGTGAGCTCACCCCTCCACTTT

J: TRBJ2-1
size: few
D: NA
V: TRBV19
CDR3: CASIAVGGSYNEQFF
DNA: TGTGCCAGTATTGCAGTTGGGGGGTCCTACAATGAGCAGTTCTTC

J: TRBJ2-1
size: NA
D: NA
V: TRBV6-5
CDR3: CASSYSLQSSYNEQFF
DNA: TGTGCCAGCAGTTACTCGCTACAGAGCTCCTACAATGAGCAGTTCTTC

J: TRBJ1-1
size: NA
D: NA
V: TRBV6-5
CDR3: CASSPGGTEAFF
DNA: TGTGCCAGCAGCCCGGGGGGCACTGAAGCTTTCTTT

J: TRBJ2-3
size: NA
D: TRBD2
V: TRBV11-2
CDR3: CASSSPGLAGTDTQYF
DNA: TGTGCCAGCAGCTCGCCGGGACTAGCGGGAACTGATACGCAGTATTTT

J: TRBJ2-1
size: NA
D: TRBD2
V: TRBV7-2
CDR3: CASSFGASGSNEQFF
DNA: TGTGCCAGCAGCTTTGGGGCTAGCGGGTCCAATGAGCAGTTCTTC

J: TRBJ2-3
size: NA
D: NA
V: TRBV15
CDR3: CATSTGNTDTQYF
DNA: TGTGCCACCAGCACAGGTAACACAGATACGCAGTATTTT

J: TRBJ1-6
size: NA
D: TRBD1
V: TRBV27
CDR3: CASSLGQARNSPLHF
DNA: TGTGCCAGCAGTTTGGGACAGGCACGGAATTCACCCCTCCACTTT

J: TRBJ1-3
size: once
D: NA
V: TRBV7-9
CDR3: CASSLGRAGNTIYF
DNA: TGTGCCAGTAGCCTGGGGAGGGCTGGAAACACCATATATTTT

J: TRBJ1-5
size: NA
D: NA
V: TRBV6-2/TRBV6-3
CDR3: CASSLSSGVPQHF
DNA: TGTGCCAGCAGTTTATCATCCGGGGTGCCCCAGCATTTT

J: TRBJ1-1
size: NA
D: TRBD1
V: TRBV5-1
CDR3: CASSLMGTGLDTEAFF
DNA: TGCGCCAGCAGCTTGATGGGGACAGGGCTAGACACTGAAGCTTTCTTT

J: TRBJ2-1
size: NA
D: TRBD2
V: TRBV5-4
CDR3: CASGLAGGDEQFF
DNA: TGTGCCAGCGGGCTAGCGGGGGGGGATGAGCAGTTCTTC

J: TRBJ1-3
size: NA
D: NA
V: TRBV3-1/TRBV3-2
CDR3: CASSLQGISGNTIYF
DNA: TGTGCCAGCAGCCTACAGGGTATTTCTGGAAACACCATATATTTT

J: TRBJ2-6
size: NA
D: NA
V: TRBV3-1/TRBV3-2
CDR3: CASSQDMAAGANVLTF
DNA: TGTGCCAGCAGCCAAGATATGGCAGCTGGGGCCAACGTCCTGACTTTC

J: TRBJ2-7
size: NA
D: TRBD2
V: TRBV9
CDR3: CASSAREGEGGDEQYF
DNA: TGTGCCAGCAGCGCTCGTGAAGGGGAGGGCGGGGACGAGCAGTACTTC

J: TRBJ1-5
size: NA
D: NA
V: TRBV30
CDR3: CAWSVHGSNQPQHF
DNA: TGTGCCTGGAGTGTACACGGGAGCAATCAGCCCCAGCATTTT

J: TRBJ2-5
size: NA
D: TRBD1
V: TRBV18
CDR3: CASSRTWDSQETQYF
DNA: TGTGCCAGCTCACGAACCTGGGACAGTCAAGAGACCCAGTACTTC

J: TRBJ2-5
size: NA
D: TRBD2
V: TRBV10-1
CDR3: CASSGGGMEETQYF
DNA: TGCGCCAGCAGTGGGGGGGGGATGGAGGAGACCCAGTACTTC

J: TRBJ2-5
size: NA
D: NA
V: TRBV7-3
CDR3: CASSLLPGLQETQYF
DNA: TGTGCCAGCAGCTTGCTGCCGGGACTGCAAGAGACCCAGTACTTC

J: TRBJ2-1
size: NA
D: TRBD2
V: TRBV4-1
CDR3: CASSQQGREPYEQFF
DNA: TGCGCCAGCAGCCAGCAAGGGAGGGAGCCCTATGAGCAGTTCTTC

J: TRBJ1-4
size: NA
D: TRBD1
V: TRBV2
CDR3: CASSEDRDEKLFF
DNA: TGTGCCAGCAGTGAGGACAGGGATGAAAAACTGTTTTTT

J: TRBJ2-7
size: NA
D: TRBD1
V: TRBV2
CDR3: CASRQGQYEQYF
DNA: TGTGCCAGCAGGCAGGGACAGTACGAGCAGTACTTC

J: TRBJ1-5
size: once
D: TRBD1
V: TRBV19
CDR3: CATQGGNQPQHF
DNA: TGTGCCACCCAGGGGGGCAATCAGCCCCAGCATTTT

J: TRBJ1-1
size: NA
D: NA
V: TRBV29-1
CDR3: CSVEYAGYYDTEAFF
DNA: TGCAGCGTTGAATATGCAGGGTATTATGACACTGAAGCTTTCTTT

J: TRBJ2-4
size: NA
D: TRBD2
V: TRBV6-1
CDR3: CASSGSVRGAWAKNIQYF
DNA: TGTGCCAGCAGTGGCAGCGTGCGGGGGGCGTGGGCCAAAAACATTCAGTACTTC

J: TRBJ1-4
size: NA
D: NA
V: TRBV4-3
CDR3: CASSPDMGSLNEKLFF
DNA: TGCGCCAGCAGCCCAGACATGGGGAGCCTTAATGAAAAACTGTTTTTT

J: TRBJ2-5
size: NA
D: TRBD1
V: TRBV7-9
CDR3: CAGQGNQETQYF
DNA: TGTGCCGGACAGGGAAACCAAGAGACCCAGTACTTC

J: TRBJ1-6
size: NA
D: NA
V: TRBV4-2
CDR3: CASSQEPGGPGGPLHF
DNA: TGTGCCAGCAGCCAAGAACCGGGGGGCCCCGGGGGACCCCTCCACTTT

J: TRBJ2-1
size: NA
D: NA
V: TRBV3-1/TRBV3-2
CDR3: CASSQRAGAGGNEQFF
DNA: TGTGCCAGCAGCCAACGGGCGGGGGCAGGAGGGAATGAGCAGTTCTTC

J: TRBJ2-3
size: NA
D: NA
V: TRBV7-2
CDR3: CASSLRRGQLTDTQYF
DNA: TGTGCCAGCAGCTTAAGGCGGGGACAGCTCACAGATACGCAGTATTTT

J: TRBJ2-7
size: NA
D: TRBD1
V: TRBV6-6
CDR3: CASSRPGQGAYEQYF
DNA: TGTGCCAGCAGTCGTCCGGGACAGGGGGCGTACGAGCAGTACTTC

J: TRBJ1-1
size: once
D: TRBD1
V: TRBV5-4
CDR3: CASSSKGGANTEAFF
DNA: TGTGCCAGCAGCTCCAAAGGGGGCGCGAACACTGAAGCTTTCTTT

J: TRBJ1-5
size: once
D: NA
V: TRBV19
CDR3: CASSQGGLSAQHF
DNA: TGTGCCAGTTCCCAGGGAGGGCTCTCAGCCCAGCATTTT

J: TRBJ1-6
size: NA
D: TRBD1
V: TRBV5-1
CDR3: CASSAGGANSPLHF
DNA: TGCGCCAGCAGCGCAGGGGGCGCGAATTCACCCCTCCACTTT

J: TRBJ1-3
size: once
D: NA
V: TRBV7-2
CDR3: CASRDSGGNTIYF
DNA: TGTGCCAGCAGAGATTCAGGGGGAAACACCATATATTTT

J: TRBJ1-4
size: NA
D: NA
V: TRBV15
CDR3: CATSRGGREKLFF
DNA: TGTGCCACCAGCAGAGGTGGGCGTGAAAAACTGTTTTTT

J: TRBJ1-6
size: NA
D: NA
V: TRBV19
CDR3: CASEGPGGGDSPLHF
DNA: TGTGCCAGTGAGGGGCCGGGGGGCGGCGATTCACCCCTCCACTTT

J: TRBJ1-6
size: NA
D: NA
V: TRBV9
CDR3: CASSQGMGSPLHF
DNA: TGTGCCAGCAGCCAGGGGATGGGTTCACCCCTCCACTTT

J: TRBJ1-2
size: NA
D: NA
V: TRBV2
CDR3: CASTRGSGYTF
DNA: TGTGCCAGCACCCGAGGGTCTGGCTACACCTTC

J: TRBJ2-1
size: NA
D: NA
V: TRBV2
CDR3: CASSVWAAGGWGDSRQFF
DNA: TGTGCCAGCAGTGTGTGGGCCGCGGGTGGCTGGGGGGACTCCCGGCAGTTCTTC

J: TRBJ1-1
size: NA
D: NA
V: TRBV30
CDR3: CAWSPGWGEAFF
DNA: TGTGCCTGGAGCCCAGGGTGGGGTGAAGCTTTCTTT

J: TRBJ1-1
size: NA
D: NA
V: TRBV29-1
CDR3: CSARQLLNTEAFF
DNA: TGCAGCGCCCGACAGCTTTTGAACACTGAAGCTTTCTTT

J: TRBJ1-1
size: NA
D: TRBD1
V: TRBV15
CDR3: CATTTGTGGTEAFF
DNA: TGTGCCACAACCACCGGGACAGGGGGCACTGAAGCTTTCTTT

J: TRBJ2-7
size: many
D: TRBD2
V: TRBV15
CDR3: CATSRDRTSEVRYF
DNA: TGTGCCACCAGCAGGGATAGGACTAGCGAAGTTCGGTACTTC